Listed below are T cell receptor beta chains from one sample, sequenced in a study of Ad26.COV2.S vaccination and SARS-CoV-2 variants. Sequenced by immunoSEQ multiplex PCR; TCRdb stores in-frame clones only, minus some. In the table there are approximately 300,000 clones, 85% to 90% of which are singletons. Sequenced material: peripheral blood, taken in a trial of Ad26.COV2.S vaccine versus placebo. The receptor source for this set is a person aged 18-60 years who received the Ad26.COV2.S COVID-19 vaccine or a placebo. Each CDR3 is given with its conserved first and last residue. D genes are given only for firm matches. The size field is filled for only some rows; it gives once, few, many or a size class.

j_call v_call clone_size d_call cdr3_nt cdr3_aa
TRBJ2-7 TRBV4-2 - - TGTGCCAGCAGCCAAGTTGGGGGGTCCTCCTACGAGCAGTACTTC CASSQVGGSSYEQYF
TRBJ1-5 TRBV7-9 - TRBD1 TGTGCCAGCAGCTACTTGGGACAGGGATCCCAGCATTTT CASSYLGQGSQHF
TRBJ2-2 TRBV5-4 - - TGTGCCAGCAGCCTTCGGGGGGCTCCGAACACCGGGGAGCTGTTTTTT CASSLRGAPNTGELFF
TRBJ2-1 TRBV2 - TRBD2 TGTGCCAGCACCGGGGTGTTAGCGGGAGGAGGTGAGCAGTTCTTC CASTGVLAGGGEQFF
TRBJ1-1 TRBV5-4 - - TGTGCCAGCAGCTTGGATCTATCTATGGGCAGGGGCACTGAAGCTTTCTTT CASSLDLSMGRGTEAFF
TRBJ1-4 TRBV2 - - TGTGCCAGCAGCTCGCGTGAGGGTAGAGAAAAACTGTTTTTT CASSSREGREKLFF
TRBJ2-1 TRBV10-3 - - TGTGCCATCAGGACAGCCAGCTCCTACAATGAGCAGTTCTTC CAIRTASSYNEQFF
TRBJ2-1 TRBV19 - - TGTGCCAGTAGTATGGCCGGGGTTGGTGAGCAGTTCTTC CASSMAGVGEQFF
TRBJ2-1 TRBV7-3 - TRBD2 TGTGCCAGCAGCTCCGGACTAGCGGGGGCCTCCTACAATGAGCAGTTCTTC CASSSGLAGASYNEQFF
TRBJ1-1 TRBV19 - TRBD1 TGTGCCAGTAGTAAGTACAGGGGTTCCGAAGCTTTCTTT CASSKYRGSEAFF
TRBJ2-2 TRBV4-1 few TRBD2 TGCGCCAGCAGCCAGGCCAGCGGGGGGTCGAACACCGGGGAGCTGTTTTTT CASSQASGGSNTGELFF
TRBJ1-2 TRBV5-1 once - TGCGCCAGCCGACAGTCCTCCTATGGCTACACCTTC CASRQSSYGYTF
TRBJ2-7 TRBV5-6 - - TGTGCCAGCAGCCGTAGACAGATTACCTACGAGCAGTACTTC CASSRRQITYEQYF
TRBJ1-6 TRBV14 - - TGTGCCAGCAGCCAAGGGCAGGGGAATTCACCCCTCCACTTT CASSQGQGNSPLHF
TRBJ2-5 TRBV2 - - TGTGCCAGCAGTGAACTCGGCCCCAGGGGGACCCAGTACTTC CASSELGPRGTQYF
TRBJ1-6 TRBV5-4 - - TGTGCCAGCAGCCCCAGGCAGGACGGTAATTCACCCCTCCACTTT CASSPRQDGNSPLHF
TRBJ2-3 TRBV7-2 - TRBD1 TGTGCCAGCAGCTTTGCAGGGGGTGTCACAGATACGCAGTATTTT CASSFAGGVTDTQYF
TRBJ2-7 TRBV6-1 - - TGTGCCAGCAGTGAAGCGGGGGGTGTCGAGCAGTACTTC CASSEAGGVEQYF
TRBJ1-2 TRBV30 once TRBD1 TGTGCCTGGAGGGACAGGCCCTATGGCTACACCTTC CAWRDRPYGYTF
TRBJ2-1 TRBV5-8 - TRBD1 TGTGCCAGCAGCTTCCAGGGGGCGATGTGGGGAATTAACAATGAGCAGTTCTTC CASSFQGAMWGINNEQFF
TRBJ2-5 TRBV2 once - TGTGCCAGCAGTGCCGACCGACATCAAGAGACCCAGTACTTC CASSADRHQETQYF
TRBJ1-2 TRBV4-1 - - TGCGCCAGCAGCCACGCCTCTTGGGGGAGGGTTCAGGGCTACACCTTC CASSHASWGRVQGYTF
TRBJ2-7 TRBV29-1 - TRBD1 TGCAGCGTTGATGCAGGGGGCAACGAGCAGTACTTC CSVDAGGNEQYF
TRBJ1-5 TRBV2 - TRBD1 TGTGCCAGCAGTGAATTGGACAGGGGATATAGCAATCAGCCCCAGCATTTT CASSELDRGYSNQPQHF
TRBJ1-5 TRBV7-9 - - TGTGCCAGCAGCCCCGGGACCGACCATCAGCCCCAGCATTTT CASSPGTDHQPQHF
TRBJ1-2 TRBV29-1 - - TGCAGCGTTGTTATGGTCGTGGGGCGGAGGAACTATGGCTACACCTTC CSVVMVVGRRNYGYTF
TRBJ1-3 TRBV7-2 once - TGTGCCAGCAGCTTTACAGCTACCCTTGCTGGAAACACCATATATTTT CASSFTATLAGNTIYF
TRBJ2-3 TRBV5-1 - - TGCGCCAGCAGCTTGAGGCTAGCGCAGTCAGATACGCAGTATTTT CASSLRLAQSDTQYF
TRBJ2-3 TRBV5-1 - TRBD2 TGCGCCAGCAGCTCTGATGGAGCGGGGGGAAGGGGGGATACGCAGTATTTT CASSSDGAGGRGDTQYF
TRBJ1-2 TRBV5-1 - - TGCGCCAGCACCCCGTCGCCGACTAACTATGGCTACACCTTC CASTPSPTNYGYTF
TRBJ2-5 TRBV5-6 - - TGTGCCAGCAGCTTGGTTCAGAGGGAGACCCAGTACTTC CASSLVQRETQYF
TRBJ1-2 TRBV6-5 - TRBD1 TGTGCCAGCAGTCCCGTCAGGGGGGATGGCTACACCTTC CASSPVRGDGYTF
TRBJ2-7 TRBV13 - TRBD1 TGTGCCAGCAGCATGACAGGGGGTGGTTCCTACGAGCAGTACTTC CASSMTGGGSYEQYF
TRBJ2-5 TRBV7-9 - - TGTGCCAGCAGCCACCCCCCCCGGGACCCCTCACGGGGAGAGACCCAGTACTTC CASSHPPRDPSRGETQYF
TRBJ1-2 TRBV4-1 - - TGCGCCAGCAGCCAAGTACCGGAGGGGGGCTACACCTTC CASSQVPEGGYTF
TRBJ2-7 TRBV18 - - TGTGCCAGCTCACCCCCAGTATCCTACGAGCAGTACTTC CASSPPVSYEQYF